This TCR beta chain was found in a study of blood T cell repertoires in COVID-19. At the level of the study: Two negative PCRs, clearance, or symptom resolution were required of recovered Cohort 3 donors. COVID-19 samples, acute and convalescent, were from the United States, Italy and Spain.

CDR3 length: 14 amino acids. The germline CDR1 and CDR2 sequences are SQVTM and ANQGSEA. With 4 bases clipped from V and 1 base from J, the junction kept 6 bases outside the gene matches. Per the original methods: Amplification of reference gene primers provided the estimated nucleated cell counts. Some clones are missing from TCRdb's copy, which holds only in-frame ones; the method was immunoSEQ multiplex PCR. The V and J calls and clone size come from that table; D and trimming were worked out from the DNA. The sample holds hundreds of thousands of clones, roughly nine tenths seen once. This clonotype originated in a woman aged 50 to 60 in a cohort exposed to, infected with or recovered from COVID-19 (not recorded which). The chain uses TRBV29-1 and TRBJ2-5; 7 bases agree with TRBD2. The sample was PBMCs or T cells enriched from blood (not recorded which). The CDR3 bases are TGCAGCGTTGGGGGCGGGGGAATCCAAGAGACCCAGTACTTC. As protein: CSVGGGGIQETQYF.